This TCR beta chain is drawn from a study of blood T cell repertoires in COVID-19. This CDR3 has 15 amino acids. V was cut by 7 bases and J by 5 bases, with 18 bases left in between. In germline, CDR1 is MNHEY, CDR2 SVGAGI. Sequencing was performed with immunoSEQ multiplex PCR; in TCRdb, only in-frame clones are kept and a portion is missing. The table shows approximately 170,000 clones, with roughly four fifths occurring only once. The source of this sequence is a woman at least 80 years old with acute or convalescent COVID-19. The chain couples TRBV6-5 to TRBJ1-5; perhaps TRBD1 as D (5 bases). Input material: peripheral blood. CDR3 amino acids: CASIVAGSSYQPQHF. CDR3 DNA sequence: TGTGCCAGCATTGTGGCAGGGTCAAGCTATCAGCCCCAGCATTTT.